A selection of T cell receptor beta chains follows, all from one sample in a study of T cells after yellow fever vaccination. TCRdb recomputed calls from the 5' RACE reads with MiXCR, one row per CDR3 protein. The sample has about 140,000 distinct CDR3 sequences; 6.6% are singletons. This sample comprised CD4+ T cells sorted from PBMCs, obtained 10 days after the yellow fever booster vaccination. Source of these receptors: a man younger than 45 who received the YFV17D yellow fever vaccine. Each CDR3 is given with its conserved first and last residue. Each record gives: V gene, J gene, D gene, clone size, CDR3 protein, CDR3 DNA. A D gene is named only where the DNA matches it firmly. Clone size is not always given. Where it is, it says once, few, many or a class for expanded clones.

>TRBV27|TRBJ2-7|TRBD1|many
CASSVKQGATGEQYF
TGTGCCAGCAGCGTTAAACAGGGGGCAACGGGCGAGCAGTACTTC
>TRBV19|TRBJ2-7|TRBD1|few
CASSETGGYEQYF
TGTGCCAGTAGTGAGACAGGGGGCTACGAGCAGTACTTC
>TRBV18|TRBJ2-3|NA|many
CASSPTSGATDTQYF
TGTGCCAGCTCACCGACGAGTGGCGCCACAGATACGCAGTATTTT
>TRBV6-5|TRBJ2-7|NA|many
CASSLLPQSRAQYF
TGTGCCAGCAGTTTGCTCCCACAGTCGAGGGCGCAGTACTTC
>TRBV9|TRBJ2-2|NA|NA
CASSVGVGDPGELFF
TGTGCCAGCAGCGTAGGGGTGGGTGATCCCGGGGAGCTGTTTTTT
>TRBV5-4|TRBJ2-7|NA|NA
CASSLDQGFSYEQYF
TGTGCCAGCAGCTTGGATCAGGGTTTCTCCTACGAGCAGTACTTC
>TRBV5-1|TRBJ1-2|TRBD1|many
CASSGGQNYGYTF
TGCGCCAGCAGCGGGGGACAGAACTATGGCTACACCTTC
>TRBV7-2|TRBJ2-7|NA|many
CASSSRAEAYEQYF
TGTGCCAGCAGCTCACGGGCGGAAGCCTACGAGCAGTACTTC
>TRBV23-1|TRBJ2-1|NA|few
CASSPSMYRDDNEQFF
TGCGCCAGCAGTCCTTCGATGTACAGGGATGACAATGAGCAGTTCTTC
>TRBV20-1|TRBJ1-4|TRBD1|many
CSARGTGNEKLFF
TGCAGTGCTAGGGGGACAGGGAATGAAAAACTGTTTTTT
>TRBV18|TRBJ2-7|TRBD2|many
CASSSTPPSSGRYEQYF
TGTGCCAGCTCATCGACTCCTCCGTCTAGCGGGAGGTACGAGCAGTACTTC
>TRBV6-1|TRBJ2-5|TRBD2|few
CASRGTSAETQYF
TGTGCCAGCAGAGGGACTAGCGCGGAGACCCAGTACTTC
>TRBV24-1|TRBJ2-2|TRBD1|many
CATSGRGTGPGELFF
TGTGCCACCAGTGGCCGCGGGACAGGGCCCGGGGAGCTGTTTTTT
>TRBV18|TRBJ2-3|NA|many
CASRGLSADTQYF
TGTGCCAGCCGGGGACTTTCCGCAGATACGCAGTATTTT
>TRBV7-2|TRBJ1-5|NA|many
CASSLEGGQPQHF
TGTGCCAGCAGCTTAGAGGGGGGTCAGCCCCAGCATTTT
>TRBV29-1|TRBJ1-1|NA|many
CSVETGPGTEAFF
TGCAGCGTTGAAACAGGACCGGGCACTGAAGCTTTCTTT
>TRBV19|TRBJ2-3|NA|NA
CATKRDTQYF
TGTGCCACCAAAAGGGATACGCAGTATTTT
>TRBV25-1|TRBJ2-7|TRBD1|few
CASSRTGTHEQYF
TGTGCCAGCAGCCGGACAGGGACCCACGAGCAGTACTTC
>TRBV5-1|TRBJ2-2|TRBD2|few
CASSTGLAATGELFF
TGCGCCAGCAGCACCGGACTAGCAGCGACCGGGGAGCTGTTTTTT
>TRBV7-3|TRBJ2-6|NA|many
CASRPSVSGANVLTF
TGTGCCAGCAGACCAAGCGTCTCTGGGGCCAACGTCCTGACTTTC